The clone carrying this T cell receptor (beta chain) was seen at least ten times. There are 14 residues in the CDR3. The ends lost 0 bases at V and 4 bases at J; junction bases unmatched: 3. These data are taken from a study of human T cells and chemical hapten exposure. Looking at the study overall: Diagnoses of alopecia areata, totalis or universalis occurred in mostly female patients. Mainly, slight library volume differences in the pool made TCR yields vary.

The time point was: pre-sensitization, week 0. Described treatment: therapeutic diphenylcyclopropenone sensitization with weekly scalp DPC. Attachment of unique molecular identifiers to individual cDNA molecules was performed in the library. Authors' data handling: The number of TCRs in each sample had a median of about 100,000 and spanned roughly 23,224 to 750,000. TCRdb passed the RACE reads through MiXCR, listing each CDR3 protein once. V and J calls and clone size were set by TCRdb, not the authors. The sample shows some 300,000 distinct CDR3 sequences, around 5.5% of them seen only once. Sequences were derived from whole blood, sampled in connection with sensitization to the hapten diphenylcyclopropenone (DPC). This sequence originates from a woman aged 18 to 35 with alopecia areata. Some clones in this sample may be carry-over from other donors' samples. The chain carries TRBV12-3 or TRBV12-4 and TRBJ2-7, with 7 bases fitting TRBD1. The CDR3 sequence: CASSLAPTGYEQYF. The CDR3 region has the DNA TGTGCCAGCAGTTTAGCCCCGACAGGGTACGAGCAGTACTTC.